This TCR beta chain is drawn from a study of sequential checkpoint blockade in melanoma. Treatment of the sample: randomized to nivolumab then ipilimumab (arm A) or the reverse (arm B). The CDR3 spans 15 residues. V was pared by 4 bases and J by 6 bases, with 9 bases of the junction left unmatched. Looked up from germline, CDR1 is MNHEY and CDR2 is SVGAGI. This clone was counted a few times. Repertoires were generated with immunoSEQ multiplex PCR, while TCRdb's copy carries only in-frame clones and drops some. The sample shows 8,500 to 10,000 clones, around 50% of them seen only once. The source material was CD8+ T cells sorted from blood (inferred from file names), sampled from a patient given nivolumab and ipilimumab in sequence. This receptor was obtained from a human donor with melanoma. The J gene is TRBJ2-3, the V gene TRBV6-5, with TRBD2 matching 8 bases. CDR3 nucleotides: TGTGCCAGCAGTTCCTTTCCGGGGGGGCGGGATACGCAGTATTTT. Protein product: CASSSFPGGRDTQYF.